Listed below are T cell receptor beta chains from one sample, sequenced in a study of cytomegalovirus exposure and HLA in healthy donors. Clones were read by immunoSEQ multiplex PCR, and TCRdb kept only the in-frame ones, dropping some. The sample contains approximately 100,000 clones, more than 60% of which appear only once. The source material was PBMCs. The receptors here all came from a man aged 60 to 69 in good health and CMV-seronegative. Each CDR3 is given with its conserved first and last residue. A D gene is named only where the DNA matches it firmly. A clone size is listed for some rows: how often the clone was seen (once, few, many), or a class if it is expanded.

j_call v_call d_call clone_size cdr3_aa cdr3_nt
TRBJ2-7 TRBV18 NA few CASSPGQTSEQYF TGTGCCAGCTCACCGGGCCAGACATCCGAGCAGTACTTC
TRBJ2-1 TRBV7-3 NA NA CASSPTGYNEQFF TGTGCCAGCAGCCCAACAGGGTACAATGAGCAGTTCTTC
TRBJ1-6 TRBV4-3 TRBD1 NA CASSQDTPDRGRNSPLHF TGCGCCAGCAGCCAAGACACCCCCGACAGGGGACGGAATTCACCCCTCCACTTT
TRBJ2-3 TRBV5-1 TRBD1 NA CASSLGQGRSDTQYF TGCGCCAGCAGCTTGGGACAGGGGAGGTCAGATACGCAGTATTTT
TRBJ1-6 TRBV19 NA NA CASSMRAVGSPLHF TGTGCCAGTAGTATGAGGGCAGTGGGTTCACCCCTCCACTTT
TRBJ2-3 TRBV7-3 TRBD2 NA CASSWAGGTDTQYF TGTGCCAGCAGCTGGGCGGGGGGAACAGATACGCAGTATTTT
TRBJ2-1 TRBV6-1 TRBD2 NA CASVDLGRGGNEQFF TGTGCCAGCGTGGACCTTGGACGGGGGGGCAATGAGCAGTTCTTC
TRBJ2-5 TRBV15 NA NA CATSRNSLETQYF TGTGCCACCAGCAGAAACAGCCTAGAGACCCAGTACTTC
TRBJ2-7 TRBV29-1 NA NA CSVQDYEQYF TGCAGCGTACAAGACTACGAGCAGTACTTC
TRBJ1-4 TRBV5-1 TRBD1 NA CASSLGQGRGDNEKLFF TGCGCCAGCAGCTTGGGACAGGGAAGGGGGGATAATGAAAAACTGTTTTTT
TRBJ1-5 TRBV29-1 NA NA CSVVLGANQPQHF TGCAGCGTTGTTTTGGGGGCCAATCAGCCCCAGCATTTT
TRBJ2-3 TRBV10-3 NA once CAISESARSSTDTQYF TGTGCCATCAGTGAGTCGGCGCGGAGTAGCACAGATACGCAGTATTTT
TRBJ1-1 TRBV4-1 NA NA CASSQDRVGHTEAFF TGCGCCAGCAGCCAAGATCGGGTAGGTCACACTGAAGCTTTCTTT
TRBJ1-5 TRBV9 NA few CASSVVPDFNQPQHF TGTGCCAGCAGCGTAGTCCCGGACTTTAATCAGCCCCAGCATTTT
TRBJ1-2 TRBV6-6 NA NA CASSSDRGVGGYTF TGTGCCAGCAGCTCCGACCGGGGGGTGGGAGGCTACACCTTC
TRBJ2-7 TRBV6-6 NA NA CASKRDRTYEQYF TGTGCCAGCAAAAGAGACAGAACCTACGAGCAGTACTTC
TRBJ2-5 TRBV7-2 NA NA CASSLGHQETQYF TGTGCCAGCAGCTTAGGGCACCAAGAGACCCAGTACTTC
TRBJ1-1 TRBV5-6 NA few CASTLRGITEAFF TGTGCCAGCACTTTGCGGGGGATCACTGAAGCTTTCTTT
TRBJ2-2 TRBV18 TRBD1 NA CASSPTGSLRELFF TGTGCCAGCTCTCCGACAGGGAGCCTTCGGGAGCTGTTTTTT
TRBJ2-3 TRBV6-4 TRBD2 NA CASSARSGGGGTDTQYF TGTGCCAGCAGTGCCCGCTCGGGCGGGGGAGGGACAGATACGCAGTATTTT
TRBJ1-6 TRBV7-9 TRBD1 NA CASSLDPGTGHSPLHF TGTGCCAGCAGCTTAGATCCCGGGACAGGGCATTCACCCCTCCACTTT
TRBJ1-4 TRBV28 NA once CASSTGGEKLFF TGTGCCAGCAGTACGGGGGGAGAAAAACTGTTTTTT
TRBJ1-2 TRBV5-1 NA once CASSLADSDYGYTF TGCGCCAGCAGCTTGGCCGACAGCGACTATGGCTACACCTTC
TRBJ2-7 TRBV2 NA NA CASQAQYYEQYF TGTGCCAGCCAGGCGCAATACTACGAGCAGTACTTC
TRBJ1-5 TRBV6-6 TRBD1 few CASSQNPDRLTQHF TGTGCCAGCAGTCAAAATCCGGACAGGTTAACCCAGCATTTT
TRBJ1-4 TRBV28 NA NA CASSVLGEKLFF TGTGCCAGCAGTGTCCTAGGTGAAAAACTGTTTTTT
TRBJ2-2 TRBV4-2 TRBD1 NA CASSQGTGGNTGELFF TGTGCCAGCAGCCAAGGGACAGGGGGGAACACCGGGGAGCTGTTTTTT
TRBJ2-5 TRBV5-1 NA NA CASSFLSRDQETQYF TGCGCCAGCAGCTTCCTCAGCCGGGATCAAGAGACCCAGTACTTC
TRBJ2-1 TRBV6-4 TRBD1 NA CASTDRLSDNEQFF TGTGCCAGCACGGACAGGTTATCGGACAATGAGCAGTTCTTC
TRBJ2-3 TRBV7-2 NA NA CASSLGARDTQYF TGTGCCAGCAGCTTAGGGGCCAGAGATACGCAGTATTTT
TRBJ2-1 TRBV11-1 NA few CASSAESYNEQFF TGTGCCAGCTCTGCGGAGTCCTACAATGAGCAGTTCTTC
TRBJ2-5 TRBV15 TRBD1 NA CATSQNPGQIVETQYF TGTGCCACCAGCCAAAATCCGGGACAGATAGTAGAGACCCAGTACTTC
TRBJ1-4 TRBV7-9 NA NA CASSLSREKLFF TGTGCCAGCAGCTTAAGCAGGGAAAAACTGTTTTTT
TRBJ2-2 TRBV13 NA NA CASQRAGVTGELFF TGTGCCAGCCAAAGGGCAGGGGTAACCGGGGAGCTGTTTTTT
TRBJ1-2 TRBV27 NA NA CASSLGIRGTNYGYTF TGTGCCAGCAGTTTAGGTATCCGGGGAACTAACTATGGCTACACCTTC
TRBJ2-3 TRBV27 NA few CASRDTGRSTDTQYF TGTGCCAGCAGAGACACCGGCAGAAGCACAGATACGCAGTATTTT